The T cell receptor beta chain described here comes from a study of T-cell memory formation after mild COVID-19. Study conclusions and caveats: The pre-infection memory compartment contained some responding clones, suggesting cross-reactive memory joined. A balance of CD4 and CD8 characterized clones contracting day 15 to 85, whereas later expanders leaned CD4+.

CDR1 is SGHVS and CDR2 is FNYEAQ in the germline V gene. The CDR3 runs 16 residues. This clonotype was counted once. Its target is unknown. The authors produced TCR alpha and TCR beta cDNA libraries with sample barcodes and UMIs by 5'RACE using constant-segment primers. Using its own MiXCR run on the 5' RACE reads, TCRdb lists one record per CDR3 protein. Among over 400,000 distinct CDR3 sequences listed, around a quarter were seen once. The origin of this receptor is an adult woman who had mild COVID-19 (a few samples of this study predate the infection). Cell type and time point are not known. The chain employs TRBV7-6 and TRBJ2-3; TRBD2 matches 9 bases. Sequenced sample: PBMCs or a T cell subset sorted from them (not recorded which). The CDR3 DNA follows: TGTGCTACAGCATTGGCGGGAGGGCCCGTCACAGATACGCAGTATTTT. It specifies CATALAGGPVTDTQYF.